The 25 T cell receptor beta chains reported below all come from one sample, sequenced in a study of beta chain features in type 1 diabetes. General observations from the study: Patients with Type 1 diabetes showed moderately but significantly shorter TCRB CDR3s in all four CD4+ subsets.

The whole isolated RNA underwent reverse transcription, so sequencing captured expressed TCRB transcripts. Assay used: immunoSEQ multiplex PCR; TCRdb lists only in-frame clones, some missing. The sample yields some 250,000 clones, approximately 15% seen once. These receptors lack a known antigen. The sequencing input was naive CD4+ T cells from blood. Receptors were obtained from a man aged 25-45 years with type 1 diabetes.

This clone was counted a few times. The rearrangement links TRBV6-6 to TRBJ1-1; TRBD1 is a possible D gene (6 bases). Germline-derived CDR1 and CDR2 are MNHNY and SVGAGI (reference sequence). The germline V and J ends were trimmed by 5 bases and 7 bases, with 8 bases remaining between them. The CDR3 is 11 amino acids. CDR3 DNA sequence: TGTGCCAGCAGTGGACAGATTGAAGCTTTCTTT. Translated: CASSGQIEAFF.

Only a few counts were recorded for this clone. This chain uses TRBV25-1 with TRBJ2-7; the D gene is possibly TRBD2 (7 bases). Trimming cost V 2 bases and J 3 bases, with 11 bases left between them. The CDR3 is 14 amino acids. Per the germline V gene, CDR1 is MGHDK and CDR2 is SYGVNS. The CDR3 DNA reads TGTGCCAGCAGTGAAGGGGGGGGGCGCTACGAGCAGTACTTC. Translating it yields CASSEGGGRYEQYF.

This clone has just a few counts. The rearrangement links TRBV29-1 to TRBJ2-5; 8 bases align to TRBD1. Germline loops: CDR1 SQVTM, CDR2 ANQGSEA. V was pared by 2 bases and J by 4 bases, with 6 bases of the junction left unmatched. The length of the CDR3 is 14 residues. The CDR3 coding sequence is TGCAGCGTTGAATTTCTTACAGGGGGAGAGACCCAGTACTTC. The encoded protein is CSVEFLTGGETQYF. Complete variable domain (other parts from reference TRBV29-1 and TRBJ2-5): SAVISQKPSRDICQRGTSLTIQCQVDSQVTMMFWYRQQPGQSLTLIATANQGSEATYESGFVIDKFPISRPNLTFSTLTVSNMSPEDSSIYLCSVEFLTGGETQYFGPGTRLLVL.

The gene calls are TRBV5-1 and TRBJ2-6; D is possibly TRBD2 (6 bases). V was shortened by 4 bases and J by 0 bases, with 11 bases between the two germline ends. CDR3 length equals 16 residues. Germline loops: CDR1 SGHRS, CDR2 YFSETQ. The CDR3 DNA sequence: TGCGCCAGCAGCACGGGACTGATCTCTGGGGCCAACGTCCTGACTTTC. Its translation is CASSTGLISGANVLTF.

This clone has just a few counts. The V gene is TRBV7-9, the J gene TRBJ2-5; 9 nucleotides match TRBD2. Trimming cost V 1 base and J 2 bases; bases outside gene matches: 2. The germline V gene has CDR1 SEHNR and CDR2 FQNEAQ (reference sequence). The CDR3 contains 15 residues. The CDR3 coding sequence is TGTGCCAGCAGCTTAGTTGCGGGAGGGCAAGAGACCCAGTACTTC. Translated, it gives CASSLVAGGQETQYF.

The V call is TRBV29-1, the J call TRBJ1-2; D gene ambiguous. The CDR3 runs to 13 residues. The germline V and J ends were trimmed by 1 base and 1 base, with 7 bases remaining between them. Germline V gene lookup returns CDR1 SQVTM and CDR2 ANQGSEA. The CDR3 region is CSVEAGLNYGYTF. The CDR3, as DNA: TGCAGCGTTGAAGCTGGACTTAACTATGGCTACACCTTC. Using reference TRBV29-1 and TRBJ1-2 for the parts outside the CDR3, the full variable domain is SAVISQKPSRDICQRGTSLTIQCQVDSQVTMMFWYRQQPGQSLTLIATANQGSEATYESGFVIDKFPISRPNLTFSTLTVSNMSPEDSSIYLCSVEAGLNYGYTFGSGTRLTVV.

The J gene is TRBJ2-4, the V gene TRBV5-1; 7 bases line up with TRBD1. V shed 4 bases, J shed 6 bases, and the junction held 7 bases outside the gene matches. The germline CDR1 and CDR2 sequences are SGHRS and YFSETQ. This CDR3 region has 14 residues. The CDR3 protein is CASSLGGLGNIQYF. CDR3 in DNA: TGCGCCAGCAGCCTAGGGGGCCTCGGAAACATTCAGTACTTC. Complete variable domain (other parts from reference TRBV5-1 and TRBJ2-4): KAGVTQTPRYLIKTRGQQVTLSCSPISGHRSVSWYQQTPGQGLQFLFEYFSETQRNKGNFPGRFSGRQFSNSRSEMNVSTLELGDSALYLCASSLGGLGNIQYFGAGTRLSVL.

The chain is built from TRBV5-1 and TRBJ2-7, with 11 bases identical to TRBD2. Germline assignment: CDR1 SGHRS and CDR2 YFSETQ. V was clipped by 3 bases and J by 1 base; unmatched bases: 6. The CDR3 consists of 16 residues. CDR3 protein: CASSYRTSGLSYEQYF. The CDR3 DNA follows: TGCGCCAGCAGCTACCGGACTAGCGGGCTTTCCTACGAGCAGTACTTC.

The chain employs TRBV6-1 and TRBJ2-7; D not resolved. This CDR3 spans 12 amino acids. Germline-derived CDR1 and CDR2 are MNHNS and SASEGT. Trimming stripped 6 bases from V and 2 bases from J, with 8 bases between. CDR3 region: CASSSFPYEQYF. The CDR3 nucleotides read TGTGCCAGCAGCTCGTTCCCCTACGAGCAGTACTTC.

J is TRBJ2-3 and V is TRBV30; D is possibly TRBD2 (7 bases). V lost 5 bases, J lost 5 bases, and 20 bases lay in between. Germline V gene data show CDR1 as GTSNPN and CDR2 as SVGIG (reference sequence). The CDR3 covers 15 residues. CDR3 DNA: TGTGCCTGGGGTCCTAGGGGGGGCTTTGGAGATACGCAGTATTTT. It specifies CAWGPRGGFGDTQYF.

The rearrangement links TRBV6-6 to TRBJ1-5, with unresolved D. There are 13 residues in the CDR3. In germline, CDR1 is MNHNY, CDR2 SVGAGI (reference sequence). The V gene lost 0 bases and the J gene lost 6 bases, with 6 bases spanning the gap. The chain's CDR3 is CASSYSPGQPQHF. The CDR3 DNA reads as TGTGCCAGCAGTTACTCGCCCGGTCAGCCCCAGCATTTT.

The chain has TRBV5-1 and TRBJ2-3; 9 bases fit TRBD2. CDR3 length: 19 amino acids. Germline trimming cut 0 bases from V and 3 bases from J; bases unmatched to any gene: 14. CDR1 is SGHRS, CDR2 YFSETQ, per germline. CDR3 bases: TGCGCCAGCAGCTTGGGGAATAGCGGGAGCCCCCGGAGGACAGATACGCAGTATTTT. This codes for CASSLGNSGSPRRTDTQYF. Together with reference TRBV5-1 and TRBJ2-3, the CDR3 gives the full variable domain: KAGVTQTPRYLIKTRGQQVTLSCSPISGHRSVSWYQQTPGQGLQFLFEYFSETQRNKGNFPGRFSGRQFSNSRSEMNVSTLELGDSALYLCASSLGNSGSPRRTDTQYFGPGTRLTVL.

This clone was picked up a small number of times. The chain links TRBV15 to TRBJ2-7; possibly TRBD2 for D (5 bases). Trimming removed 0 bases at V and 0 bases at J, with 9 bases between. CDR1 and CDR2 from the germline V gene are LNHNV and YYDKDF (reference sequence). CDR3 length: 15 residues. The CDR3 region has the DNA TGTGCCACCAGCAGAGACCACGGGGTCTCCTACGAGCAGTACTTC. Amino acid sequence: CATSRDHGVSYEQYF.

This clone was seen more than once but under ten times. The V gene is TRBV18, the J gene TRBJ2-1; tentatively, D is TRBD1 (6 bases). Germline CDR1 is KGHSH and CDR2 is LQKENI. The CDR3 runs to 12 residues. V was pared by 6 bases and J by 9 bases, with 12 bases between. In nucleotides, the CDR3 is TGTGCCAGCTCCGCAGGGGTTCCTGAGCAGTTCTTC. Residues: CASSAGVPEQFF.

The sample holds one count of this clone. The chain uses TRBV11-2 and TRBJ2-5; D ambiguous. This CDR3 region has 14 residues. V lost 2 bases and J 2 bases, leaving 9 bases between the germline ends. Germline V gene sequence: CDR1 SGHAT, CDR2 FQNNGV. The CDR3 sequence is CASSLTRHQETQYF. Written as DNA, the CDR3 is TGTGCCAGCAGCTTAACGAGGCATCAAGAGACCCAGTACTTC.

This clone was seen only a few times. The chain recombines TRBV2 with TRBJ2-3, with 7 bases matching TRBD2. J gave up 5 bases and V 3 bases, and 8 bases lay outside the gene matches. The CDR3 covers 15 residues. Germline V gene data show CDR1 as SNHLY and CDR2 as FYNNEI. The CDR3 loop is CASSEERGWGDTQYF. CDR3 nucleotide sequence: TGTGCCAGCAGTGAGGAGCGGGGATGGGGAGATACGCAGTATTTT.

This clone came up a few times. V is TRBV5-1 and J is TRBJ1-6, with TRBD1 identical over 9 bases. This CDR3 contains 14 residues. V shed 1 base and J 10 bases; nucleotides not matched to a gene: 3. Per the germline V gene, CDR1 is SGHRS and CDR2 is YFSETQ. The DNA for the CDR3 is TGCGCCAGCAGCTTGAACAGGGGGCAATCACCCCTCCACTTT. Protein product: CASSLNRGQSPLHF.

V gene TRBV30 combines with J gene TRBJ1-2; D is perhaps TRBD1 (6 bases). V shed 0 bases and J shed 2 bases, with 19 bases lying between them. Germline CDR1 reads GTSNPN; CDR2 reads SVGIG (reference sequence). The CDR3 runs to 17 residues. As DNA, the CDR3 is TGTGCCTGGAGTGTAAGGCTCGAGGCAGGGGCGAACTATGGCTACACCTTC. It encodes CAWSVRLEAGANYGYTF.

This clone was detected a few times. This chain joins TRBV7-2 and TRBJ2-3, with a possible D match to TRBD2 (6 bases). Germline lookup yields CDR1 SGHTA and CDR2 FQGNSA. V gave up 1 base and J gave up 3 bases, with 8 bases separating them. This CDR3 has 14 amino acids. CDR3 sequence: CASSLDGGTDTQYF. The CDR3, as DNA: TGTGCCAGCAGCTTAGACGGGGGTACAGATACGCAGTATTTT.

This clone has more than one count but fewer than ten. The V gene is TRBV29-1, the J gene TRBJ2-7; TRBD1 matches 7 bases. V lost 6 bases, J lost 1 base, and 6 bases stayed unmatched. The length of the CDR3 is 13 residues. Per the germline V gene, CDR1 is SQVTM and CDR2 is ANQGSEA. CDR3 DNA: TGCAGCGTCCAATTGGACAGGTCCTACGAGCAGTACTTC. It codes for CSVQLDRSYEQYF.

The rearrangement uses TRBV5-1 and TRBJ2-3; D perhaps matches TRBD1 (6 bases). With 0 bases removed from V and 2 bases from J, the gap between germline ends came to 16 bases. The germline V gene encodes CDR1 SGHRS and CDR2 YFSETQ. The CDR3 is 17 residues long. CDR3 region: CASSLAGQRGPTDTQYF. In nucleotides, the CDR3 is TGCGCCAGCAGCTTGGCCGGACAGAGGGGCCCCACAGATACGCAGTATTTT.

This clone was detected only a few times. CDR3 sequence: CASSSLDRITDTQYF. CDR3 nucleotides: TGTGCCAGCAGCTCCCTGGACAGGATCACAGATACGCAGTATTTT. The chain uses TRBV5-6 and TRBJ2-3, with 7 bases lining up with TRBD1. The CDR3 is made up of 15 amino acids. J was trimmed by 2 bases and V by 3 bases; bases with no gene match: 6. The germline V gene encodes CDR1 SGHDT and CDR2 YYEEEE.

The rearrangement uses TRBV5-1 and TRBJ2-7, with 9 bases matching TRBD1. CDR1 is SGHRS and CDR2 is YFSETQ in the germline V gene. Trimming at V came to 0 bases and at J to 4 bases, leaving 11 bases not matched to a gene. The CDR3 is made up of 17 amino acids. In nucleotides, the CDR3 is TGCGCCAGCAGCTTGGCCTACACGACAGGGGGGAAGTACGAGCAGTACTTC. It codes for CASSLAYTTGGKYEQYF.

CDR3 nucleotide sequence: TGTGCCAGCAGCCAAGCCGTGCTGGCCTCTGGTAATTCACCCCTCCACTTT. Its translation: CASSQAVLASGNSPLHF. The chain employs TRBV14 and TRBJ1-6; D gene ambiguous. Trimming took off 1 base at V and 6 bases at J, with 16 bases between the two ends. CDR1 is SGHDN and CDR2 is FVKESK in the germline V gene. The CDR3 is made up of 17 amino acids. The whole variable domain, filled in from reference TRBV14 and TRBJ1-6, reads EAGVTQFPSHSVIEKGQTVTLRCDPISGHDNLYWYRRVMGKEIKFLLHFVKESKQDESGMPNNRFLAERTGGTYSTLKVQPAELEDSGVYFCASSQAVLASGNSPLHFGNGTRLTVT.

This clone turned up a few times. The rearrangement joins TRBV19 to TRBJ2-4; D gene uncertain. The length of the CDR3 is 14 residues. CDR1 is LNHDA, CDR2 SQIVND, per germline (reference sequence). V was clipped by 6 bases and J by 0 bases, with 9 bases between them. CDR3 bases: TGTGCCAGTAGGCCGTCGGGAGCCAAAAACATTCAGTACTTC. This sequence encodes CASRPSGAKNIQYF.